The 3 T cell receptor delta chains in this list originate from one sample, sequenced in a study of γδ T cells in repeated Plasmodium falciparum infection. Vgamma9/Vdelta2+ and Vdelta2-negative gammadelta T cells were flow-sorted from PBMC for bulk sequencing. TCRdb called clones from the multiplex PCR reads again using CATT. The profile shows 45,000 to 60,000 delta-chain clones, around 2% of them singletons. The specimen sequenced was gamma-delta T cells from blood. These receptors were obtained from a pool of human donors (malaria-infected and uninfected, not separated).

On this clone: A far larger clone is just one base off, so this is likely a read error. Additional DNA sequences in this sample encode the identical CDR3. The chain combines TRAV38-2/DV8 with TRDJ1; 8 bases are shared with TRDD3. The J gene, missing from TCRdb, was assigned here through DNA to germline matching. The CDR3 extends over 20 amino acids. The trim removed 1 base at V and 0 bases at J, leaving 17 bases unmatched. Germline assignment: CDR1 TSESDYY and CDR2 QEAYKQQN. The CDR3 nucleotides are TGTGCTTATAGGAGCTTTTACTTCCCCTGGGGATACTTGTACACCGATAAACTCATCTTT. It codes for CAYRSFYFPWGYLYTDKLIF.

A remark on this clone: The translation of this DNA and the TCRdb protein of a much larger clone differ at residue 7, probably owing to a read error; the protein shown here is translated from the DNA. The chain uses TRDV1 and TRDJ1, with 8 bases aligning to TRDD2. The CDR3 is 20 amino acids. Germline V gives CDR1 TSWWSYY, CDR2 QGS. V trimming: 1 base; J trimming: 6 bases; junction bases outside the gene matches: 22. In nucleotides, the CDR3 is TGTGCTCTTGGGGAACAAAGAGACTTCCTACGTTTTCGGGGGCTCTATAAACTCATCTTT. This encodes CALGEQRDFLRFRGLYKLIF.

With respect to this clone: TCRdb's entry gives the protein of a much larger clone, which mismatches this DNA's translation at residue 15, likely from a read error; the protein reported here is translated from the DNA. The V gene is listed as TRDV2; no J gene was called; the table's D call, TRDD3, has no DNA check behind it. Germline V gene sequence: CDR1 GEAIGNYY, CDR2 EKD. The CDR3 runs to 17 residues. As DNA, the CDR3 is TGTGCCTGTGACACCGTGGGGGAGGCCCCGAGAACCGATAAATTCATCTTT. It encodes CACDTVGEAPRTDKFIF.